Below, 28 T cell receptor beta chains from the same sample are listed, as sequenced in a study of technical replicates of blood from a handful of donors. The protocol was immunoSEQ multiplex PCR, while the TCRdb copy is restricted to in-frame clones and leaves out a portion. Among fewer than 70,000 clones listed, 94% were seen once. The sequenced sample consisted of T cells isolated from PBMCs. These TCRs come from a human donor in good health.

The J gene is TRBJ2-3, the V gene TRBV5-1; 9 nucleotides align to TRBD2. Losses at the gene ends were 5 bases for V and 3 bases for J; bases not matched to a gene: 4. Per germline, CDR1 SGHRS and CDR2 YFSETQ. The CDR3 totals 14 residues. The CDR3, as DNA: TGCGCCAGCAGTGCGGGGGGGCAGACAGATACGCAGTATTTT. It specifies CASSAGGQTDTQYF.

In its sample, this clone was seen once. The chain carries TRBV11-2 and TRBJ2-1; D perhaps matches TRBD1 (5 bases). The CDR3 has 14 residues. The germline V and J ends were trimmed by 0 bases and 9 bases, with 12 bases remaining between them. The germline V gene encodes CDR1 SGHAT and CDR2 FQNNGV. Here the CDR3 reads CASSLESYRIEQFF. The CDR3 DNA sequence: TGTGCCAGCAGCTTAGAATCGTACAGGATTGAGCAGTTCTTC.

The count of this clone is one. This chain links TRBV5-1 with TRBJ2-3; perhaps TRBD1 as D (5 bases). Trimming shortened V by 1 base and J by 6 bases, and 12 bases separated the two germline ends. The CDR3 runs to 14 residues. The germline CDR1 and CDR2 sequences are SGHRS and YFSETQ. CDR3 coding DNA: TGCGCCAGCAGCTTGTCTAGGGGCGCGGATACGCAGTATTTT. It is translated as CASSLSRGADTQYF.

The J gene is TRBJ2-7, the V gene TRBV11-3; 9 nucleotides align to TRBD1. This CDR3 has 15 amino acids. Germline V lookup: CDR1 SGHNT, CDR2 YENEEA. With 4 bases clipped from V and 3 bases from J, the junction kept 7 bases outside the gene matches. The CDR3, as DNA: TGTGCCAGCAGCTCTCGGACAGGGGTTAGCTACGAGCAGTACTTC. Its translation: CASSSRTGVSYEQYF.

The V call is TRBV10-2, the J call TRBJ1-5; 10 nucleotides match TRBD1. The CDR3 extends over 17 amino acids. Per germline, CDR1 WSHSY and CDR2 SAAADI. V dropped 0 bases and J dropped 2; count of bases not matched to a gene: 4. The CDR3 bases are TGCGCCAGCAGTGAGTCGAAGGACAGGGGGGGCAATCAGCCCCAGCATTTT. Protein: CASSESKDRGGNQPQHF.

The chain combines TRBV10-3 with TRBJ1-4; possibly TRBD1 for D (5 bases). The ends were cut back, 6 bases at V and 3 bases at J, with 8 bases in the middle. The length of the CDR3 is 13 residues. The germline V gene has CDR1 ENHRY and CDR2 SYGVKD. The CDR3 sequence: CAISREANEKLFF. The DNA of the CDR3 is TGTGCCATCAGCAGGGAGGCTAATGAAAAACTGTTTTTT.

The CDR3 sequence: CASSLREEPYNEQFF. The DNA of the CDR3 is TGTGCCAGCAGCTTGCGGGAGGAGCCCTACAATGAGCAGTTCTTC. The rearrangement joins TRBV7-9 to TRBJ2-1, with 8 bases identical to TRBD2. The junction had 3 bases not matched to a gene; V was cut back by 3 bases and J by 2 bases. CDR1 and CDR2 (germline): SEHNR, FQNEAQ (reference sequence). The CDR3 runs to 15 residues.

This chain connects TRBV18 to TRBJ1-3, with D uncertain. Trimming took 3 bases from V and 5 from J, leaving 29 bases between them. Germline V CDR1 and CDR2: KGHSH, LQKENI. The CDR3 spans 20 residues. CDR3 in DNA: TGTGCCAGCTCACCTTCTTTTTTCACGATCAGCCGGAGTCAGAGAAACACCATATATTTT. Translated: CASSPSFFTISRSQRNTIYF.

J is TRBJ2-1 and V is TRBV14, with a possible D match to TRBD2 (5 bases). This CDR3 region has 15 residues. Trimming took 3 bases from V and 9 from J, leaving 18 bases between them. CDR1 and CDR2 from the germline V gene are SGHDN and FVKESK. CDR3 region: CASSQAGLGSGEQFF. The CDR3 DNA reads as TGTGCCAGCAGCCAGGCTGGACTGGGGTCGGGTGAGCAGTTCTTC.

The count of this clone is one. This chain links TRBV7-3 with TRBJ2-2; 7 nucleotides agree with TRBD1. CDR1 and CDR2 (germline): SGHTA, FQGTGA. V lost 2 bases, J lost 3 bases, and 9 bases stayed unmatched. This CDR3 contains 17 residues. CDR3 DNA: TGTGCCAGCAGCTTATACGGGTTGGGACAGTACACCGGGGAGCTGTTTTTT. This codes for CASSLYGLGQYTGELFF.

This chain joins TRBV6-6 and TRBJ2-3; 7 bases match TRBD1. This CDR3 region has 11 residues. In germline, CDR1 is MNHNY, CDR2 SVGAGI (reference sequence). J gave up 9 bases and V 6 bases, and 3 bases lay outside the gene matches. The CDR3 DNA sequence: TGTGCCAGCAGACAGGGGATGACGCAGTATTTT. Its translation is CASRQGMTQYF.

V usage is TRBV29-1 and J usage is TRBJ2-7; TRBD1 might be the D (6 bases). The V and J ends lost 7 bases and 7 bases respectively, with 20 bases between them. Germline loops: CDR1 SQVTM, CDR2 ANQGSEA. This CDR3 has 13 residues. The CDR3 loop reads CSDMTGTKGEQYF. The CDR3 DNA reads TGCAGCGATATGACAGGCACGAAAGGTGAGCAGTACTTC.

The rearrangement joins TRBV5-4 to TRBJ1-2; D not resolved. CDR3 length: 14 residues. Germline CDR1 SGHNT, CDR2 YYREEE (reference sequence). V was shortened by 5 bases and J by 8 bases, with 19 bases between the two germline ends. The CDR3 reads CASRIGGDSKGYTF. CDR3 nucleotides: TGTGCCAGCAGAATTGGTGGAGACTCGAAGGGCTACACCTTC.

The CDR3 sequence is CATTGGTNEQFF. The CDR3 coding sequence is TGCGCCACCACAGGGGGGACTAATGAGCAGTTCTTC. The chain joins TRBV5-1 to TRBJ2-1; TRBD1 matches at 8 bases. Unmatched junction bases numbered 6, after V lost 9 bases and J lost 7 bases. CDR1 and CDR2 (germline): SGHRS, YFSETQ. The CDR3 is made up of 12 amino acids.

The chain uses TRBV29-1 and TRBJ2-2; D call uncertain. V lost 4 bases to trimming and J lost 1 base, with 10 bases between them. The CDR3 length is 14 residues. Per the germline V gene, CDR1 is SQVTM and CDR2 is ANQGSEA. The CDR3 DNA follows: TGCAGCGTTGTGGCCCCAATGAACACCGGGGAGCTGTTTTTT. This translates into CSVVAPMNTGELFF.

The count of this clone is one. The gene calls are TRBV5-6 and TRBJ1-2; D is unclear. The CDR3 spans 12 residues. Trimming removed 5 bases at V and 2 bases at J, with 7 bases between. Per germline, CDR1 SGHDT and CDR2 YYEEEE. The CDR3 here is CASSGLNYGYTF. The CDR3 DNA reads as TGTGCCAGCAGTGGACTAAACTATGGCTACACCTTC.

This chain uses TRBV7-9 with TRBJ1-1, with D unresolved. This CDR3 has 13 amino acids. V lost 4 bases and J lost 3, with 9 bases in between. Looked up from germline, CDR1 is SEHNR and CDR2 is FQNEAQ (reference sequence). The CDR3 is CASSSTSHTEAFF. The CDR3 DNA reads TGTGCCAGCAGCTCGACATCCCACACTGAAGCTTTCTTT.

This clone occurred once. The chain carries TRBV7-6 and TRBJ2-7, with 7 bases identical to TRBD2. The CDR3 has 15 amino acids. V lost 3 bases and J lost 4; bases outside the gene matches: 9. Germline V lookup: CDR1 SGHVS, CDR2 FNYEAQ. The CDR3 is CASSFRLAGWYEQYF. CDR3 nucleotides: TGTGCCAGCAGCTTTAGACTAGCCGGATGGTACGAGCAGTACTTC.

This rearrangement joins TRBV7-6 to TRBJ1-4, with a tentative D call TRBD1 (5 bases). Trimming took off 1 base at V and 0 bases at J, with 24 bases between the two ends. The CDR3 is 21 amino acids. The V gene's germline CDR1 is SGHVS and CDR2 FNYEAQ. The CDR3 bases are TGTGCCAGCAGCTTAGTGGTCTCTGTTAGGGGCCAGCCTGCAACTAATGAAAAACTGTTTTTT. Translating it yields CASSLVVSVRGQPATNEKLFF.

The chain uses TRBV6-5 and TRBJ1-1; 7 bases are shared with TRBD1. CDR1 and CDR2 from the germline V gene are MNHEY and SVGAGI. This CDR3 comprises 12 residues. The junction had 3 bases not matched to a gene; V was cut back by 9 bases and J by 2 bases. The CDR3 DNA follows: TGTGCCAGTCACAGGGGTAACACTGAAGCTTTCTTT. It yields the protein CASHRGNTEAFF.

This chain connects TRBV6-6 to TRBJ2-1; D is possibly TRBD1 (6 bases). Germline values: CDR1 MNHNY, CDR2 SVGAGI (reference sequence). The CDR3 contains 16 residues. Trimming left V 6 bases short and J 0 bases short, with 15 bases between. The CDR3 coding sequence is TGTGCCAGCAGACCCTGGACAGAAAGCTCCTACAATGAGCAGTTCTTC. Translation: CASRPWTESSYNEQFF.

The chain couples TRBV10-3 to TRBJ2-1; TRBD1 aligns across 9 bases. Trimming removed 6 bases from V and 2 bases from J; junction bases left unmatched: 2. The CDR3 runs to 14 residues. Germline V gene lookup returns CDR1 ENHRY and CDR2 SYGVKD. This CDR3 is CAIRGQGTYNEQFF. DNA for the CDR3: TGTGCCATCAGAGGACAGGGGACCTACAATGAGCAGTTCTTC.

This chain links TRBV9 with TRBJ1-4; D unresolved. The CDR3 has 14 residues. V was shortened by 3 bases and J by 0 bases, with 6 bases between the two germline ends. The germline CDR1 and CDR2 sequences are SGDLS and YYNGEE. CDR3 protein: CASSAYTTNEKLFF. The DNA for the CDR3 is TGTGCCAGCAGCGCCTATACAACTAATGAAAAACTGTTTTTT.

In its sample, this clone was seen once. The chain is built from TRBV5-6 and TRBJ2-1, with TRBD2 matching over 11 bases. J gave up 8 bases and V 2 bases, and 3 bases lay outside the gene matches. From germline, CDR1 is SGHDT and CDR2 YYEEEE. The CDR3 sequence is 14 residues long. The CDR3 DNA follows: TGTGCCAGCAGCTTACTAGCGGGAGACCATGAGCAGTTCTTC. Translating gives CASSLLAGDHEQFF.

The chain joins TRBV9 to TRBJ2-7; possibly TRBD2 for D (5 bases). Germline values: CDR1 SGDLS, CDR2 YYNGEE. CDR3 length: 15 amino acids. The V gene lost 3 bases and the J gene lost 0 bases, with 13 bases spanning the gap. The CDR3 loop is CASSAGLSSSYEQYF. CDR3 coding DNA: TGTGCCAGCAGCGCCGGACTGTCGAGCTCCTACGAGCAGTACTTC.

The genes are TRBV11-2 and TRBJ2-1, with 8 bases identical to TRBD2. The V and J ends lost 5 bases and 9 bases, in that order; junction bases with no gene match: 9. The CDR3 has 14 residues. Germline V gene data show CDR1 as SGHAT and CDR2 as FQNNGV. In nucleotides, the CDR3 is TGTGCCAGCAGCCCCCGGCTAGCGGGTATTGAGCAGTTCTTC. Its translation: CASSPRLAGIEQFF. Combining the CDR3 with reference TRBV11-2 and TRBJ2-1 gives the whole variable domain EAGVAQSPRYKIIEKRQSVAFWCNPISGHATLYWYQQILGQGPKLLIQFQNNGVVDDSQLPKDRFSAERLKGVDSTLKIQPAKLEDSAVYLCASSPRLAGIEQFFGPGTRLTVL.

In the case of this clone: Distinct nucleotide sequences in the sample also encode this CDR3. The chain is built from TRBV18 and TRBJ2-5; a possible D gene is TRBD1 (6 bases). Germline CDR1 KGHSH, CDR2 LQKENI. V lost 0 bases and J lost 5, with 13 bases in between. The CDR3 is 15 amino acids. This chain's CDR3 is CASSPPGASGETQYF. Written as DNA, the CDR3 is TGTGCCAGCTCACCACCGGGGGCTAGTGGTGAGACCCAGTACTTC.

This clone was detected once. CDR3 nucleotides: TGTGCCAGCAGCAGATTCACCGGGACAGGATCCTACGAGCAGTACTTC. The encoded protein is CASSRFTGTGSYEQYF. The chain employs TRBV5-4 and TRBJ2-7, with 8 positions matching TRBD1. The CDR3 has 16 amino acids. Looked up from germline, CDR1 is SGHNT and CDR2 is YYREEE (reference sequence). V shed 4 bases and J 1 base; nucleotides not matched to a gene: 10.